This TCR beta chain was retrieved from a study of blood T cell repertoires in COVID-19. About the study: In each case, the material was cDNA or gDNA derived from T cells, B-cell-depleted T cells, or PBMCs.

Authors' processing steps: Amplification of reference gene primers was used by the study to estimate nucleated cell counts. TCRdb's copy holds only in-frame clones and misses some; the assay was immunoSEQ multiplex PCR. V, J and clone size are taken as reported in that table, and D and trimming were inferred from the DNA itself. This table holds about 110,000 clones, about 79% found once. This receptor was identified in a woman of 80 years or more with active or convalescent COVID-19. Sequences were obtained from peripheral blood.

CDR3 sequence (DNA): TGTGCCAGCAGCCATGGTACGGGACAGGGGAATGAGCAGTTCTTC. This codes for CASSHGTGQGNEQFF. The V gene is TRBV7-9, the J gene TRBJ2-1; the match to TRBD1 covers 10 bases. V lost 5 bases and J lost 7; bases outside the gene matches: 8. The CDR3 is made up of 15 amino acids. Germline loops: CDR1 SEHNR, CDR2 FQNEAQ (reference sequence).